The following is a T cell receptor beta chain sequence with its context. Its antigen specificity is not known. No much larger clone is present one base from it, and per-base qualities are unavailable. Using the deep immunoSEQ assay, multiplex PCR amplified TCR CDR3 regions from genomic DNA. Extracted genomic DNA from each cell subset was distributed evenly across all wells of several immunoSEQ 96-well plates, and each plate was treated as a replicate. For sorted subsets, each replicate PCR was loaded with approximately 0.2 ug genomic DNA, equivalent to some 27,000 T cell genomes. The purified libraries were quantified using a Qubit 3.0 fluorometer, sized with a Bioanalyzer 2100, and then quantified again using the KAPA Library Quantification kit. A separate single-read 150-cycle Illumina NextSeq 550 flow cell was used to sequence each immunoSEQ 96-well plate. Processing in the source paper ran as follows. Because the immunoSEQ output held only junctional sequences and lacked quality scores, the filtering could not match the filtering applied to full-length reads. To assign V/J genes and CDR3, sequences were annotated using PyIR, a Python wrapper for IgBLAST v1.9, with IMGT germline references. Reads were filtered out if the reads had weak V/J assignments (E-value above 1e-6), no CDR3, stop codons, out-of-frame junctions, or ambiguous translated residues. V3J clonotypes were defined by identical inferred V gene, J gene, and CDR3 amino acid sequence. Percentage overlap between repertoires was calculated by dividing the number of shared unique clonotypes by the size of the smaller repertoire. Three approaches were used to assess repertoire richness: RTK rarefaction, the Chao1 estimator, and Recon v2.1 estimates of unobserved clonotypes. Generation probabilities for all TCRbeta clonotypes obtained by the gDNA method from a handful of donors were computed using OLGA. TCRdb obtained this table from immuneACCESS and retained in-frame rearrangements with V and J assigned. These tables miss some clones; where compared with another copy, unresolved V genes account for less than half of the shortfall, and the remainder is unexplained. The V and J calls and clone size come from that table; D and trimming were worked out from the DNA. The sample table records about 1 million clones; about 76% of these occur just once. Jointly, the top ten make up about 1.5% of the sample.

The CDR3 holds 14 amino acids from the cysteine to the phenylalanine. CDR3 DNA only is kept here, 42 bases in frame from base 1. The germline V gene encodes CDR1 SGHRS and CDR2 YFSETQ. The junction shows trimming of 7 bases on V and 2 bases on J, plus 14 bases between the germline ends. The sample is drawn from a study of shared clonotypes between healthy human individuals (TCRdb year 2020). At the level of the whole study: Three men and two women, aged 18 to 49 years, made up the cohort. For each donor, CD4 naive and CD4 memory were each run on three plates, CD8 naive on two plates, and CD8 memory on one plate. To estimate repertoire size and how much clonotype sharing occurs between individuals, the study deeply sequenced the blood TCR repertoires of five healthy adults. To increase sequencing depth and limit assay-specific biases, TCR repertoire library preparation and sequencing were carried out by different laboratories using diverse techniques. Between about 0.94 and 8.9 billion PBMCs per donor were obtained by leukapheresis. Overall results and qualifications from the work: Because the study included a small number of donors, the genetic and exposure-history diversity represented was limited. Naive subsets generally had larger estimated clonotype richness than memory subsets. Compared with non-shared clonotypes, the clonotypes found in all four sorted-subset donors had higher generation probabilities. Sampling was limited to blood, and TCR repertoires in tissue likely differ from TCR repertoires in blood. Across a handful of donors, approximately 4.9% of naive CD4, around 3.5% of naive CD8, about 2.3% of memory CD4, and approximately 0.4% of memory CD8 clonotypes were shared. Pairwise subsampling led to the expectation that sequencing depth would affect the degree of clonotype sharing among donors. Even with the large sequencing depth, rarefaction of the sorted-subset datasets indicated that sequencing was incomplete.

Healthy HIV-negative adults with no recently reported acute infections or vaccinations were included as donors. Every donor was a Caucasian adult residing in Nashville, Tennessee, USA. Magnetic negative selection was used to enrich CD4+ T cells, after which naive cells were positively selected on CD45RA and the negative fraction became the memory subset. Blood was collected by leukapheresis, and PBMCs were isolated by Ficoll-Histopaque density gradient centrifugation and then cryopreserved in liquid nitrogen vapor phase. Analytical flow cytometry was used to check the purity and quantity of every magnetically sorted T cell population. Genomic DNA was isolated from each sorted fraction and quantified by UV absorbance on a Nanodrop 2000c.

This receptor chain uses TRBV5-1 and TRBJ2-3; the D call is tentative, TRBD1 or TRBD2, as each matches 5 bases. The origin of this receptor is a man younger than 35 in good health. Sequencing input: memory CD4+ T cells sorted from blood. The sample's cell subset or site, from its label and the paper: CD45RA-negative fraction. Here is the DNA: TGCGCCAGCTACCAGGGACCCCACACAGATACGCAGTATTTT. This gives the protein CASYQGPHTDTQYF.